These T cell receptor beta chains were read from a single sample in a study of blood T cells in healthy people across ages. TCRdb analysed the 5' RACE reads with MiXCR anew, one entry per CDR3 protein. The data show around 1,700,000 distinct CDR3 sequences, with over 25% seen just once and more than 6% held by the top ten. The sample taken for sequencing was blood. The receptor set was obtained from a woman aged 30 to 39 in good health. Each CDR3 is given with its conserved first and last residue. The D gene is left open where the match is weak. Some rows mark clone size as missing; the rest say once, few, many or name a class of expanded clone.

TRBV18	few	TRBJ2-2	.	CASSLRRETDGELFF	TGTGCCAGCTCACTCCGCCGGGAGACAGACGGGGAGCTGTTTTTT
TRBV27	.	TRBJ2-7	TRBD2	CASGGLAGGPSSYEQYF	TGTGCCAGCGGCGGACTAGCGGGGGGCCCTTCCTCCTACGAGCAGTACTTC
TRBV2	many	TRBJ2-5	TRBD2	CANRGTSGGQETQYF	TGTGCCAACAGGGGGACTAGCGGGGGGCAAGAGACCCAGTACTTC
TRBV5-1	.	TRBJ2-7	TRBD1	CASSLEGGQGGGEQYF	TGCGCCAGCAGCTTGGAAGGTGGACAGGGAGGCGGCGAGCAGTACTTC
TRBV20-1	.	TRBJ1-1	.	CSAGREDTEAFF	TGCAGTGCCGGAAGGGAGGACACTGAAGCTTTCTTT
TRBV18	few	TRBJ1-5	.	CASSPGHGNQPQHF	TGTGCCAGCTCACCGGGACACGGCAATCAGCCCCAGCATTTT
TRBV20-1	.	TRBJ2-5	.	CSARDREEQYF	TGCAGTGCTAGAGATAGGGAAGAGCAGTACTTC
TRBV28	many	TRBJ2-4	.	CASSLPPGGARDIQYF	TGTGCCAGCAGTTTACCCCCTGGAGGGGCTAGGGACATTCAGTACTTC
TRBV7-9	few	TRBJ2-7	.	CASSLREIGYNEQYF	TGTGCCAGCAGCTTAAGGGAGATAGGCTACAATGAGCAGTACTTC
TRBV29-1	many	TRBJ2-7	TRBD2	CSVTLAGVMYEQYF	TGCAGCGTTACTCTAGCGGGAGTGATGTACGAGCAGTACTTC
TRBV12-3/TRBV12-4	.	TRBJ1-1	.	CVTTKGISNTEAFF	TGTGTCACCACCAAGGGCATTTCGAACACTGAAGCTTTCTTT
TRBV4-1	.	TRBJ1-2	.	CASSQQREDGYTF	TGCGCTAGCAGCCAGCAGAGAGAAGATGGCTACACCTTC
TRBV29-1	.	TRBJ2-1	TRBD2	CSSRSLADYNEQCF	TGCAGCTCAAGGTCACTAGCGGATTACAATGAGCAGTGCTTC
TRBV11-2	.	TRBJ1-2	TRBD1	CASSLGTGGSEYGYTF	TGTGCCAGCAGCTTAGGGACAGGGGGATCCGAGTATGGCTACACCTTC
TRBV6-5	.	TRBJ2-1	.	CASSSAGQSSYNEQFF	TGTGCCAGCAGTTCGGCGGGACAGAGCTCCTACAATGAGCAGTTCTTC
TRBV20-1	.	TRBJ2-3	TRBD2	CSARATSGGRTSTDTQYF	TGCAGTGCTAGAGCGACTAGCGGGGGTCGCACTAGCACAGATACGCAGTATTTT
TRBV18	.	TRBJ2-7	.	CVSSPNRGPYEQYF	TGTGTCAGCTCACCAAATAGGGGTCCCTACGAGCAGTACTTC
TRBV19	.	TRBJ1-5	.	CASTSPGHLSNQPQHF	TGTGCCAGCACTTCGCCGGGACACCTAAGCAATCAGCCCCAGCATTTT
TRBV10-1	few	TRBJ1-4	.	CASSESILGANEKLFF	TGCGCCAGCAGTGAGTCGATTTTAGGCGCTAATGAAAAACTGTTTTTT
TRBV25-1	.	TRBJ1-1	.	CASSEIGGGNTEAFF	TGTGCCAGCAGTGAAATAGGGGGAGGAAACACTGAAGCTTTCTTT
TRBV4-1	few	TRBJ2-3	.	CASSQEEPDTQYF	TGCGCCAGCAGCCAAGAGGAGCCAGATACGCAGTATTTT
TRBV6-5	many	TRBJ2-5	.	CASKSSPAETQYF	TGTGCCAGCAAATCCAGCCCGGCGGAGACCCAGTACTTC
TRBV5-5	.	TRBJ1-4	.	CASSLRRDEKLFF	TGTGCCAGCAGCTTGAGGAGGGATGAAAAACTGTTTTTT
TRBV7-9	.	TRBJ1-1	.	CASSWPEAPNTEAFF	TGTGCCAGCAGCTGGCCGGAGGCACCAAACACTGAAGCTTTCTTT